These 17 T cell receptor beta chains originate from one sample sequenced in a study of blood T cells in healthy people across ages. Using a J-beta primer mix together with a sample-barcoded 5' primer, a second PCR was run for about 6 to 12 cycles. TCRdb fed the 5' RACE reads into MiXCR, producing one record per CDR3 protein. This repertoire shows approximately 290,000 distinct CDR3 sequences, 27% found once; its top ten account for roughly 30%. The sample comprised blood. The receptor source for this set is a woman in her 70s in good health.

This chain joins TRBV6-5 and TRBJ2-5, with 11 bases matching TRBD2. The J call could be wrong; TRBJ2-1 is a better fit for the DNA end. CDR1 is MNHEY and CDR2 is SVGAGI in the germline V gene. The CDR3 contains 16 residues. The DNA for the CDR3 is TGTGCCAGCAGTTACTCGCGACTAGCGGGACGCAATGAGCAGTTCTTC. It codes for CASSYSRLAGRNEQFF.

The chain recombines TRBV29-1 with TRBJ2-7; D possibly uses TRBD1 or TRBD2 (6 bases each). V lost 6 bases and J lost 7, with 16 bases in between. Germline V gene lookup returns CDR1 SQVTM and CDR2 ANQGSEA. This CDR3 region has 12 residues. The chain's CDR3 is CSVGGLGTEQYF. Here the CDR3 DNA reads TGCAGCGTGGGGGGCTTGGGTACGGAGCAGTACTTC.

CDR3 protein: CASSLRQGTSEKLFF. The CDR3, as DNA: TGTGCCAGCAGCCTACGTCAAGGGACGAGTGAAAAACTGTTTTTT. The chain carries TRBV7-2 and TRBJ1-4; D may be TRBD1 (5 bases). The germline V gene has CDR1 SGHTA and CDR2 FQGNSA. The CDR3 is 15 residues long. Trimming shortened V by 5 bases and J by 7 bases, and 17 bases separated the two germline ends.

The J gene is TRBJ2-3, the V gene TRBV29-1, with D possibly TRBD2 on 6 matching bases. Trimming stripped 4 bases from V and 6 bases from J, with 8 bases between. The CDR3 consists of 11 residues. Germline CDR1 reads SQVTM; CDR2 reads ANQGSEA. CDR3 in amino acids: CSVVSGDTQYF. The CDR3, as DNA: TGCAGCGTTGTTAGCGGCGATACGCAGTATTTT.

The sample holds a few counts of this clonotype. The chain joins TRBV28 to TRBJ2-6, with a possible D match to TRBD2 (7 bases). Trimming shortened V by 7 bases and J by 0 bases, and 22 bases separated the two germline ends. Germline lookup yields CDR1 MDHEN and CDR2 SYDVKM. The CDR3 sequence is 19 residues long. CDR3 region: CASIPARGGAYSGANVLTF. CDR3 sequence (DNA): TGTGCCAGCATTCCCGCTAGGGGGGGGGCTTACTCTGGGGCCAACGTCCTGACTTTC.

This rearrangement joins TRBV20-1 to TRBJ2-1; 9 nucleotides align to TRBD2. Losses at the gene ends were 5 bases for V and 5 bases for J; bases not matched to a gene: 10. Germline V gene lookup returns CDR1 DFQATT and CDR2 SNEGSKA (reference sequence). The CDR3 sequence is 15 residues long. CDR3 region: CSARGVGGRDNEQFF. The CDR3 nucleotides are TGCAGTGCTCGAGGCGTTGGCGGGAGGGACAATGAGCAGTTCTTC.

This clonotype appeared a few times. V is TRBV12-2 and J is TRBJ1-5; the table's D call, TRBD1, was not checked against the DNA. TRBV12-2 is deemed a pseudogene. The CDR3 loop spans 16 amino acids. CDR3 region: CASRLVAPGWHQPQHF. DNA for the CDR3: TGTGCAAGTCGCTTAGTTGCCCCCGGGTGGCATCAGCCCCAGCATTTT.

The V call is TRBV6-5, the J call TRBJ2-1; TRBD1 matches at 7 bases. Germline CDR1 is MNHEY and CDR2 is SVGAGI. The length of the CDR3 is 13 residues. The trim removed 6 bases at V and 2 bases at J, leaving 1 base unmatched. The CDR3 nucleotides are TGTGCCAGCAGGACAGGGACCTACAATGAGCAGTTCTTC. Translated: CASRTGTYNEQFF.

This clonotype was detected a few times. CDR3 in DNA: TGCAGTGCCTCCGCCACAGGGTCCTCCTATGGCTACACCTTC. This codes for CSASATGSSYGYTF. The gene calls are TRBV20-1 and TRBJ1-2; a possible D gene is TRBD1 (6 bases). The CDR3 covers 14 residues. V lost 6 bases and J 4 bases, leaving 18 bases between the germline ends. CDR1 and CDR2 (germline): DFQATT, SNEGSKA (reference sequence).

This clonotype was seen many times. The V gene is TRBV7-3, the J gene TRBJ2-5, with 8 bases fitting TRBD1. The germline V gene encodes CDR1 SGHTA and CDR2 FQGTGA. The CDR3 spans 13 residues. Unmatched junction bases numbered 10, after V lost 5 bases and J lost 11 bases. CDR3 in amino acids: CASSPGGLGEQYF. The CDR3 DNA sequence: TGTGCCAGCAGCCCAGGGGGCCTGGGTGAGCAGTACTTC.

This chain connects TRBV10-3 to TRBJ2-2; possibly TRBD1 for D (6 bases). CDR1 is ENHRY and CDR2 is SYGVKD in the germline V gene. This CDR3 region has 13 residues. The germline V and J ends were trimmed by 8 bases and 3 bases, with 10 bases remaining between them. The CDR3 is CAISPGDTGELFF. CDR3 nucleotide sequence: TGTGCCATCTCTCCAGGGGACACCGGGGAGCTGTTTTTT.

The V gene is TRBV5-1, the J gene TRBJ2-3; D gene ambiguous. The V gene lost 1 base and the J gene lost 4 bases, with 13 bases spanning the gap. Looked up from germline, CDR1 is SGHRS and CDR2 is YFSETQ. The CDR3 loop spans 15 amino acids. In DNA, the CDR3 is TGCGCCAGCAGCTTGATCCGGCCCACGCCAGATACGCAGTATTTT. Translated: CASSLIRPTPDTQYF.

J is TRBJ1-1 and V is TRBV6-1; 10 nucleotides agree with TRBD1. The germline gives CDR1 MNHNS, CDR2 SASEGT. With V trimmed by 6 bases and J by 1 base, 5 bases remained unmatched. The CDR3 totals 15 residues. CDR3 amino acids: CASRYRQGANTEAFF. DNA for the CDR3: TGTGCCAGCAGATATAGACAGGGGGCGAACACTGAAGCTTTCTTT.

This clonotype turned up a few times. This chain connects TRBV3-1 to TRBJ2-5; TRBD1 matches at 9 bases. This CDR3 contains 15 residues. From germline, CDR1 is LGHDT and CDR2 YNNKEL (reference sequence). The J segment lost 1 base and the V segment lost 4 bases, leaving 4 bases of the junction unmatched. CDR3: CASSLQTGGQETQYF. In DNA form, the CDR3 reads TGTGCCAGCAGCCTCCAGACAGGGGGCCAAGAGACCCAGTACTTC.

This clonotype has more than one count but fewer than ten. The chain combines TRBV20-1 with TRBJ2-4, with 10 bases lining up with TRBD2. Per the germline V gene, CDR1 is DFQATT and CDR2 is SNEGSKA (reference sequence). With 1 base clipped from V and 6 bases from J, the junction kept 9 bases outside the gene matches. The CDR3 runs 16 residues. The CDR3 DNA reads TGCAGTGCTAGAGGGGGTTGGGCTAGCGGGAGAAACATTCAGTACTTC. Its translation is CSARGGWASGRNIQYF.

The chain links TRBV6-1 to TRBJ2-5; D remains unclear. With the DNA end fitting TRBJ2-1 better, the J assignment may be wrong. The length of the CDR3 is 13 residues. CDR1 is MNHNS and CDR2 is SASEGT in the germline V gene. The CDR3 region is CASSSGHRGEQFF. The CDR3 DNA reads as TGTGCCAGCAGTTCCGGCCACCGAGGTGAGCAGTTCTTC.

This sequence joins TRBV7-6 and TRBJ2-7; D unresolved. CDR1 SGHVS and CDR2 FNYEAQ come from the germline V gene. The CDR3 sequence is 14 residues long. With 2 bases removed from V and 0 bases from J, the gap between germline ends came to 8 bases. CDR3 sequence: CASSLSRNSYEQYF. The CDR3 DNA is TGTGCCAGCAGCTTATCCCGGAACTCCTACGAGCAGTACTTC.